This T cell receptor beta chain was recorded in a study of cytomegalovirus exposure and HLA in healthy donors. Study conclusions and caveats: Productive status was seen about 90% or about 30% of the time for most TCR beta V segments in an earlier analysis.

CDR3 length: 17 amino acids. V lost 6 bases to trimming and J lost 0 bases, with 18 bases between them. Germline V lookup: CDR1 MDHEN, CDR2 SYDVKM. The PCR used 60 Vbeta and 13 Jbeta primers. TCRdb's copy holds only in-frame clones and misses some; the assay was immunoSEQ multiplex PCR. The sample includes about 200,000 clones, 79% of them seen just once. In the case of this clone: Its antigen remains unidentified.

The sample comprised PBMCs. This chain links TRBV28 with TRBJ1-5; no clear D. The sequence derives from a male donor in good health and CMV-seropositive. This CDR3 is CASRPWMEMTSNQPQHF. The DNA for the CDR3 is TGTGCCAGCAGGCCCTGGATGGAGATGACTAGCAATCAGCCCCAGCATTTT.